This is a list of T cell receptor beta chains from one sample in a study of cytomegalovirus exposure and HLA in healthy donors. Repertoires were generated with immunoSEQ multiplex PCR, while TCRdb's copy carries only in-frame clones and drops some. The sample lists over 250,000 clones, roughly 90% occurring once. Specimen: PBMCs. The receptors originated from a woman aged 25 to 45 in good health and CMV-seropositive. The conserved cysteine and the conserved F or W are not part of the CDR3 here. D genes are given only for firm matches.

cdr3_aa | v_call | d_call | j_call
ASSPRDSPVVGAF | TRBV6-5 | TRBD1 | TRBJ1-1
ASSQGSGYEQY | TRBV5-6 | - | TRBJ2-7
ASSQDRVETEAF | TRBV14 | - | TRBJ1-1
ASSPQGRRTDTQY | TRBV27 | - | TRBJ2-3
ASRGELNSYGYT | TRBV5-1 | - | TRBJ1-2
ASSLDSRGYT | TRBV7-2 | - | TRBJ1-2
ASSNGYQETQY | TRBV2 | - | TRBJ2-5
ASSDSSWGEQY | TRBV2 | - | TRBJ2-7
ASSQDFADGELF | TRBV4-3 | - | TRBJ2-2
ASRGGYNEQF | TRBV27 | - | TRBJ2-1
ASSQVGGRAATDTQY | TRBV4-1 | TRBD2 | TRBJ2-3